The clone carrying this T cell receptor beta chain was seen at least ten times. This sample was taken from a study of T cells in Graves' hyperthyroidism and ophthalmopathy. Authors of the study amplified TCR beta CDR3 regions from RNA transcripts. TCR CDR3 regions were first amplified by RT-PCR with HTBI primers. MiXCR, run by TCRdb on the multiplex PCR reads, gives a single entry per CDR3 protein. The data hold more than 350,000 distinct CDR3 sequences, with nearly 15% observed a single time. V lost 6 bases, J lost 0 bases, and 15 bases lay in between. From germline, CDR1 is DFQATT and CDR2 SNEGSKA (reference sequence). The CDR3 is 14 amino acids.

The receptor was derived from a woman between 55 and 75 years old with Graves' ophthalmopathy. Sequenced sample: blood. This chain links TRBV20-1 with TRBJ2-7; D ambiguous. The CDR3 reads CSAVPTINSYEQYF. CDR3 sequence (DNA): TGCAGTGCCGTACCTACTATAAACTCCTACGAGCAGTACTTC.